This TCR beta chain was captured in a study of early T cells in non-severe SARS-CoV-2 infection. Background on the study: Chains stayed unpaired after sequencing of bulk RNA from unsorted whole blood. Study results and limitations: Matching results from VDJdb favored anti-spike CD8 responses, leaving private and CD4 specificities undetected.

This clonotype was observed many times. Antigen: not known. The V end lost 0 bases, the J end lost 0 bases, and 12 bases lay between the germline ends. The germline V gene encodes CDR1 SQVTM and CDR2 ANQGSEA. The CDR3 is made up of 16 amino acids. Researchers attached unique molecular identifiers to individual cDNA molecules. TCRdb recomputed calls from the 5' RACE reads with MiXCR, one row per CDR3 protein. The sample lists tens of thousands of distinct CDR3 sequences; more than 9% were seen once. The source of this sequence is an adult who was a healthcare worker with PCR-confirmed SARS-CoV-2 infection or an uninfected control (not recorded which). Sequenced sample: whole blood. The genes are TRBV29-1 and TRBJ2-1; D not resolved. The CDR3 spells CSVEDPGKSSYNEQFF. The CDR3 DNA reads TGCAGCGTTGAAGACCCCGGTAAGAGCTCCTACAATGAGCAGTTCTTC.